This T cell receptor beta chain was captured in a study of blood T cell repertoires in COVID-19. Whole-study context: Acute and convalescent COVID-19 samples came from the United States, Italy and Spain. Sources were T cells, B-cell-depleted T cells, or PBMCs; the material itself was cDNA or gDNA.

Details on this clone: Additional DNA sequences in this sample encode the identical CDR3.

V lost 4 bases and J 8 bases, leaving 14 bases between the germline ends. The length of the CDR3 is 14 residues. CDR1 and CDR2 (germline): MDHEN, SYDVKM. Some clones are missing from TCRdb's copy, which holds only in-frame ones; the method was immunoSEQ multiplex PCR. The sample carries 250,000 to 350,000 clones, 80% to 90% recorded once. The chain couples TRBV28 to TRBJ1-4; D is perhaps TRBD1 (6 bases). This TCR was sampled from a man under 40 with acute or convalescent COVID-19. Sequenced material: peripheral blood. CDR3 loop: CASSYRGGGEKLFF. The CDR3 DNA is TGTGCCAGCAGTTATCGTGGGGGGGGCGAAAAACTGTTTTTT.